One and the same sample provided the 4 T cell receptor beta chains below, sequenced in a study of CD8+ T cells in alopecia areata (dated by TCRdb to the late 2010s). Libraries were made using the immunoSEQ multiplex PCR assay. RNA was extracted from all samples and reverse transcribed into cDNA, which served as template for TCR sequencing. In its TCRdb copy, this immuneACCESS table keeps in-frame sequences only and misses some clones. Where compared with another copy, unresolved V genes explain less than half of these, and the others have no known cause. The sample data list 85,000 to 110,000 clones, and about 60% of these were observed just once. The ten largest clonotypes hold roughly 8.8% of the sample. The sequenced material came from CD4+ T cells sorted from blood. These TCRs come from a human donor in good health.

The J gene is TRBJ2-1, the V gene TRBV4-2, with 9 bases matching TRBD2. The CDR3 runs 16 residues. Germline values: CDR1 LGHNA, CDR2 YNFKEQ. The V gene end was trimmed by 6 bases and the J gene end by 2 bases; junction bases not matched to a gene: 8. In nucleotides, the CDR3 is TGTGCCAGCAGACCAAGCCCTAGCGGGACCTACAATGAGCAGTTCTTC. Its protein product is CASRPSPSGTYNEQFF.

The chain uses TRBV11-2 and TRBJ1-1, with D unresolved. From germline, CDR1 is SGHAT and CDR2 FQNNGV. The CDR3 length is 15 residues. Trimming removed 1 base from V and 1 base from J, with 10 bases in between. CDR3 residues: CASSLVSAANTEAFF. CDR3 DNA: TGTGCCAGCAGCTTAGTTTCGGCAGCGAACACTGAAGCTTTCTTT.

A few counts support this clone. The J gene is TRBJ1-3, the V gene TRBV7-2; D is perhaps TRBD1 (5 bases). The CDR3 runs to 16 residues. The V gene's germline CDR1 is SGHTA and CDR2 FQGNSA. V was trimmed by 0 bases and J by 1 base, leaving 10 bases between them. In DNA, the CDR3 is TGTGCCAGCAGCTTAGCAGCAACAGGTTCTGGAAACACCATATATTTT. It codes for CASSLAATGSGNTIYF.

The chain recombines TRBV18 with TRBJ1-2; possibly TRBD1 for D (5 bases). The V end was cut by 2 bases, the J end by 8 bases, with 12 bases between. The CDR3 is 13 residues long. From germline, CDR1 is KGHSH and CDR2 LQKENI. In DNA, the CDR3 is TGTGCCAGCTCACCAACGGGACCTGAGGGCTACACCTTC. It codes for CASSPTGPEGYTF.